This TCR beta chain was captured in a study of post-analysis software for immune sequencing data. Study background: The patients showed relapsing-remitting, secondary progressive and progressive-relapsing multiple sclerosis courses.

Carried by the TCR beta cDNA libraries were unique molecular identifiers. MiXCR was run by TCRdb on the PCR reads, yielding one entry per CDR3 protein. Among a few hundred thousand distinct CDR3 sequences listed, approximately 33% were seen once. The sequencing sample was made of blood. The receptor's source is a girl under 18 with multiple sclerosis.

CDR3 residues: CASKLDKIEDTQYF. The CDR3 nucleotides are TGTGCCAGCAAATTGGACAAGATCGAAGATACGCAGTATTTT. The gene calls are TRBV6-1 and TRBJ2-3; a weak D match, TRBD1 (5 bases). The germline V and J ends were trimmed by 7 bases and 5 bases, with 16 bases remaining between them. In germline, CDR1 is MNHNS, CDR2 SASEGT. The CDR3 extends over 14 amino acids.